Shown below are 27 T cell receptor beta chains from a single sample sequenced in a study of shared clonotypes between healthy human individuals. This table comes from immunoSEQ multiplex PCR, and its TCRdb copy is limited to in-frame clones, with some not included. Altogether 800,000 to 1,200,000 clones are present, around 78% being singletons, with the ten largest covering more than 0.5%. The sequenced sample was memory CD4+ T cells from PBMCs. Noted subset: CD45RA-negative fraction. These receptors were taken from a man aged 18 to 29 in good health. Some clones in this sample may be carry-over from other donors' samples.

This chain connects TRBV7-2 to TRBJ2-2; D possibly uses TRBD1 or TRBD2 (6 bases each). There are 14 residues in the CDR3. Germline V CDR1 and CDR2: SGHTA, FQGNSA. Trimming left V 4 bases short and J 6 bases short, with 12 bases between. The CDR3 DNA sequence: TGTGCCAGCAGCTGGGGGCGGGATGCCGGGGAGCTGTTTTTT. It specifies CASSWGRDAGELFF.

This clone was detected only once. V usage is TRBV5-1 and J usage is TRBJ1-5; D possibly corresponds to TRBD1 (6 bases). This CDR3 comprises 15 residues. Germline CDR1 and CDR2: SGHRS and YFSETQ. The V and J ends lost 1 base and 1 base respectively, with 9 bases between them. The CDR3 protein is CASSLTGWSNQPQHF. The DNA for the CDR3 is TGCGCCAGCAGCTTGACAGGGTGGAGCAATCAGCCCCAGCATTTT.

This clone was seen a few times. The chain combines TRBV27 with TRBJ1-4; 9 nucleotides match TRBD1. Germline trimming cut 7 bases from V and 8 bases from J; bases unmatched to any gene: 8. Germline-derived CDR1 and CDR2 are MNHEY and SMNVEV (reference sequence). The CDR3 totals 14 residues. The CDR3 DNA sequence: TGTGCCAGCAAAGACAGGGGGTCTCGGGAAAAACTGTTTTTT. It specifies CASKDRGSREKLFF.

The chain links TRBV2 to TRBJ1-1; the match to TRBD1 covers 7 bases. Germline V gene lookup returns CDR1 SNHLY and CDR2 FYNNEI. V shed 7 bases, J shed 6 bases, and the junction held 11 bases outside the gene matches. This CDR3 spans 14 amino acids. The CDR3 bases are TGTGCCAGCAAAATACAGGGGCCCTCCTCTGAAGCTTTCTTT. Translated: CASKIQGPSSEAFF.

CDR3 loop: CASNQRVGEQYF. The CDR3 DNA reads TGTGCCAGCAACCAAAGAGTGGGGGAGCAGTACTTC. The chain uses TRBV7-2 and TRBJ2-7; D ambiguous. Germline values: CDR1 SGHTA, CDR2 FQGNSA. Trimming took off 7 bases at V and 7 bases at J, with 14 bases between the two ends. CDR3 length: 12 amino acids. The full variable domain, its missing parts supplied by reference TRBV7-2 and TRBJ2-7, is GAGVSQSPSNKVTEKGKDVELRCDPISGHTALYWYRQSLGQGLEFLIYFQGNSAPDKSGLPSDRFSAERTGGSVSTLTIQRTQQEDSAVYLCASNQRVGEQYFGPGTRLTVT.

This clone was seen a single time. This sample also contains other DNA sequences that code for the same CDR3. The gene calls are TRBV7-8 and TRBJ2-3; TRBD2 matches 7 bases. CDR1 and CDR2 (germline): SGHVS, FQNEAQ. The V segment lost 1 base and the J segment 2 bases; nucleotides outside the gene matches: 3. The CDR3 contains 15 residues. The CDR3: CASSLVGGNTDTQYF. Written as DNA, the CDR3 is TGTGCCAGCAGCTTAGTGGGAGGGAACACAGATACGCAGTATTTT.

V and J are TRBV19 and TRBJ1-5, with D tentatively TRBD1 (5 bases). V gave up 7 bases and J gave up 1 base, with 17 bases separating them. This CDR3 is 16 amino acids long. Germline assignment: CDR1 LNHDA and CDR2 SQIVND (reference sequence). The CDR3 nucleotides are TGTGCCAGTACCAAACTCCCCCAGGGCAGCAATCAGCCCCAGCATTTT. Translated: CASTKLPQGSNQPQHF.

The chain recombines TRBV2 with TRBJ2-3; 8 bases are shared with TRBD1. The CDR3 runs to 15 residues. Germline V CDR1 and CDR2: SNHLY, FYNNEI. After removal of 7 bases from V and 3 bases from J, the junction contained 9 bases not matched to a gene. The CDR3 spells CASMYRGVWTDTQYF. The CDR3, as DNA: TGTGCCAGCATGTACAGGGGGGTCTGGACAGATACGCAGTATTTT.

This clone has a count of ten or more. The rearrangement uses TRBV29-1 and TRBJ2-1; TRBD2 aligns across 8 bases. The CDR3 length is 15 residues. Germline V lookup: CDR1 SQVTM, CDR2 ANQGSEA. J lost 0 bases, V lost 7 bases, and 8 bases had no gene match. The CDR3 DNA is TGCAGCGGTGGAGGAGCGGGAGTCTCCTACAATGAGCAGTTCTTC. Protein product: CSGGGAGVSYNEQFF.

This chain uses TRBV4-2 with TRBJ2-2; D may be TRBD1 (5 bases). Germline V CDR1 and CDR2: LGHNA, YNFKEQ. The CDR3 covers 16 residues. With 0 bases removed from V and 0 bases from J, the gap between germline ends came to 8 bases. Here the CDR3 DNA reads TGTGCCAGCAGCCAAGAAGTCAGGGCGAACACCGGGGAGCTGTTTTTT. Translation gives CASSQEVRANTGELFF.

The gene calls are TRBV19 and TRBJ2-1; D is possibly TRBD1 (6 bases). Trimming took off 8 bases at V and 8 bases at J, with 16 bases between the two ends. The CDR3 loop spans 13 amino acids. Germline V gene lookup returns CDR1 LNHDA and CDR2 SQIVND (reference sequence). The CDR3 DNA reads as TGTGCCAGTCGGAAACAGGGCTGGGATGAGCAGTTCTTC. Protein: CASRKQGWDEQFF.

The V and J genes are TRBV6-1 and TRBJ1-6; D call uncertain. Per the germline V gene, CDR1 is MNHNS and CDR2 is SASEGT. V dropped 7 bases and J dropped 6 bases, with 10 bases sitting between them. The CDR3 consists of 13 residues. In DNA form, the CDR3 reads TGTGCCAGCAAGGAGGTTGTTAATTCACCCCTCCACTTT. Protein product: CASKEVVNSPLHF.

In DNA form, the CDR3 reads TGTGCCAGCAGCACCTTAGTGGGGTACGAGACCCAGTACTTC. Its translation is CASSTLVGYETQYF. V and J are TRBV7-9 and TRBJ2-5, with D unclear. Trimming took 5 bases from V and 5 from J, leaving 15 bases between them. This CDR3 contains 14 residues. Germline V lookup: CDR1 SEHNR, CDR2 FQNEAQ (reference sequence).

This chain joins TRBV7-2 and TRBJ1-4; TRBD1 might be the D (5 bases). CDR1 and CDR2 from the germline V gene are SGHTA and FQGNSA. The CDR3 is 11 amino acids. Trimming pared 5 bases from V and 13 bases from J, leaving 11 bases between. CDR3 region: CASSTGTRLFF. DNA for the CDR3: TGTGCCAGCAGCACCGGGACGCGACTGTTTTTT. Combining the CDR3 with reference TRBV7-2 and TRBJ1-4 gives the whole variable domain GAGVSQSPSNKVTEKGKDVELRCDPISGHTALYWYRQSLGQGLEFLIYFQGNSAPDKSGLPSDRFSAERTGGSVSTLTIQRTQQEDSAVYLCASSTGTRLFFGSGTQLSVL.

This clone occurred once. The chain has TRBV20-1 and TRBJ2-5; 8 nucleotides agree with TRBD1. The V gene end was trimmed by 7 bases and the J gene end by 5 bases; junction bases not matched to a gene: 3. Germline CDR1 is DFQATT and CDR2 is SNEGSKA (reference sequence). The CDR3 contains 11 residues. As DNA, the CDR3 is TGCAGTGGAGACAGGGGTGAGACCCAGTACTTC. This codes for CSGDRGETQYF.

The chain is built from TRBV5-4 and TRBJ1-4; TRBD1 might be the D (5 bases). With 4 bases removed from V and 2 bases from J, the gap between germline ends came to 15 bases. Germline V gives CDR1 SGHNT, CDR2 YYREEE (reference sequence). This CDR3 is built from 16 residues. This CDR3 is CASSAGGVGTNEKLFF. The CDR3 region has the DNA TGTGCCAGCAGCGCGGGGGGGGTTGGGACTAATGAAAAACTGTTTTTT.

J is TRBJ2-5 and V is TRBV15; 7 nucleotides line up with TRBD1. The junction had 10 bases not matched to a gene; V was cut back by 4 bases and J by 2 bases. Germline loops: CDR1 LNHNV, CDR2 YYDKDF (reference sequence). The CDR3 sequence is 16 residues long. CDR3 amino acids: CATSMGFSGQQETQYF. The DNA of the CDR3 is TGTGCCACCAGCATGGGGTTTTCGGGACAGCAAGAGACCCAGTACTTC.

This clone was observed at least ten times. At the DNA level, this CDR3 is encoded by other sequences in the same sample as well. This chain uses TRBV28 with TRBJ1-2; D is uncertain. Deletions cut 2 bases from V and 0 bases from J, with 7 bases between. Germline-derived CDR1 and CDR2 are MDHEN and SYDVKM. This CDR3 spans 14 amino acids. This CDR3 is CASSLGQANYGYTF. The CDR3 coding sequence is TGTGCCAGCAGTTTAGGGCAGGCTAACTATGGCTACACCTTC.

The V call is TRBV4-1, the J call TRBJ2-3, with D hard to call. This CDR3 comprises 15 residues. CDR1 MGHRA and CDR2 YSYEKL come from the germline V gene. V shed 0 bases and J shed 8 bases, with 15 bases lying between them. CDR3 protein: CASSQDLTAPGTQYF. The CDR3 nucleotides read TGCGCCAGCAGCCAAGATCTAACGGCTCCTGGTACGCAGTATTTT.

The chain uses TRBV9 and TRBJ2-7; 10 nucleotides agree with TRBD2. Germline CDR1 reads SGDLS; CDR2 reads YYNGEE. V shed 3 bases, J shed 6 bases, and the junction held 6 bases outside the gene matches. The CDR3 has 14 residues. The CDR3 loop reads CASSEASGSSEQYF. CDR3 nucleotide sequence: TGTGCCAGCAGCGAGGCTAGCGGGAGTAGCGAGCAGTACTTC.

This clone was counted many times. The V gene is TRBV27, the J gene TRBJ2-7; a possible D gene is TRBD2 (5 bases). Per the germline V gene, CDR1 is MNHEY and CDR2 is SMNVEV (reference sequence). This CDR3 spans 13 amino acids. Trimming left V 2 bases short and J 7 bases short, with 12 bases between. CDR3 nucleotide sequence: TGTGCCAGCAGTTTAGGGGTAACGGGGGAGCAGTACTTC. Protein product: CASSLGVTGEQYF.

This chain connects TRBV11-2 to TRBJ2-7; 7 bases map to TRBD2. CDR3 length: 16 residues. CDR1 is SGHAT, CDR2 FQNNGV, per germline. The V and J ends lost 3 bases and 6 bases, in that order; junction bases with no gene match: 14. The CDR3 DNA follows: TGTGCCAGCAGCTTTTCGGGCCGGGAGGCCACATCCGAGCAGTACTTC. It is translated as CASSFSGREATSEQYF.

J is TRBJ2-2 and V is TRBV9; tentative D call: TRBD1 (6 bases). Germline CDR1 and CDR2: SGDLS and YYNGEE. The CDR3 has 15 amino acids. V gave up 6 bases and J gave up 2 bases, with 14 bases separating them. CDR3 residues: CASTYGQRNTGELFF. DNA for the CDR3: TGTGCCAGCACTTATGGACAGCGAAACACCGGGGAGCTGTTTTTT.

For this clone: This same CDR3 is encoded by further DNA sequences in the sample. The chain is built from TRBV6-4 and TRBJ1-1; no clear D. Per germline, CDR1 MRHNA and CDR2 SNTAGT. The CDR3 is 13 amino acids. Trimming took off 4 bases at V and 1 base at J, with 7 bases between the two ends. DNA for the CDR3: TGTGCCAGCAGTGCTTTGGGGAACACTGAAGCTTTCTTT. Translated: CASSALGNTEAFF.

This clone came up a few times. This same CDR3 is encoded by further DNA sequences in the sample. CDR3 bases: TGTGCCAGCTCACCACCGGGGCGTGCCGGGGAGCTGTTTTTT. Translated: CASSPPGRAGELFF. The chain links TRBV18 to TRBJ2-2, with D possibly TRBD1 on 5 matching bases. The CDR3 length is 14 residues. The V gene lost 0 bases and the J gene lost 6 bases, with 8 bases spanning the gap. Germline CDR1 is KGHSH and CDR2 is LQKENI.

The chain uses TRBV5-1 and TRBJ1-2; D uncertain. V gave up 4 bases and J gave up 7 bases, with 20 bases separating them. Germline assignment: CDR1 SGHRS and CDR2 YFSETQ. This CDR3 has 15 residues. The CDR3 bases are TGCGCCAGCAGCCGAAATACAAGCTACGGCGGTGGCTACACCTTC. It encodes CASSRNTSYGGGYTF.

V and J are TRBV30 and TRBJ2-1; D perhaps matches TRBD2 (5 bases). The length of the CDR3 is 14 residues. Germline CDR1 is GTSNPN and CDR2 is SVGIG (reference sequence). V was clipped by 1 base and J by 0 bases, with 7 bases between them. The CDR3 region is CAWSGTFSYNEQFF. CDR3 nucleotide sequence: TGTGCCTGGAGTGGGACTTTCTCCTACAATGAGCAGTTCTTC.